This TCR beta chain comes out of a study of molecular identifiers for immune sequencing clone quantification. Methods described previously were used for bulk TCR libraries, and listed TCR primers were applied. One entry per CDR3 protein, called by TCRdb with MiXCR from the PCR reads. The data show hundreds of thousands of distinct CDR3 sequences, over 25% seen once. Worth noting for this clonotype: A much larger clone is a single base away; this may be a read error.

The germline CDR1 and CDR2 sequences are MNHEY and SVGAGI. The CDR3 extends over 13 amino acids. With 1 base removed from V and 12 bases from J, the gap between germline ends came to 13 bases. The authors gated naive CD8 T cells as CD8+CD4-CCR7+CD45RA+ for sorting. The chain employs TRBV6-5 and TRBJ2-1; D may match TRBD1 or TRBD2 (5 bases each). Material: naive CD8+ T cells from blood, with Jurkat cell RNA spiked in. The subset here: FACS-sorted CD8+CD4-CCR7+CD45RA+ naive T cells. This receptor was identified in a human donor in good health. Some libraries in this study had Jurkat cell RNA spiked in. The CDR3 nucleotides are TGTGCCAGCAGTTACTACCAGGGAGATGGGCAGTTCTTC. Translated, it gives CASSYYQGDGQFF.